A single sample is the source of the 9 T cell receptor beta chains below, sequenced in a study of T cells in localized non-small cell lung cancer. Clones were sequenced by immunoSEQ multiplex PCR, and TCRdb holds only the in-frame ones, with some missing. The table has approximately 24,000 clones, approximately 90% seen once; the top ten hold roughly 4%. The sample was peripheral blood, taken before any cancer treatment. These TCRs come from a female donor of 60 years or more with stage II squamous cell lung carcinoma.

CDR3 region: CASSHPGGYTF. The CDR3 nucleotides are TGTGCCAGCAGCCACCCGGGTGGCTACACCTTC. The chain has TRBV28 and TRBJ1-2; no firm D call. The CDR3 loop spans 11 amino acids. V dropped 6 bases and J dropped 7 bases, with 9 bases sitting between them. Germline V gene sequence: CDR1 MDHEN, CDR2 SYDVKM.

CDR3 amino acids: CASSPDFSTDTQYF. In DNA, the CDR3 is TGTGCCAGTAGTCCCGACTTCAGCACAGATACGCAGTATTTT. This chain joins TRBV19 and TRBJ2-3, with D unresolved. There are 14 residues in the CDR3. Looked up from germline, CDR1 is LNHDA and CDR2 is SQIVND (reference sequence). Trimming stripped 5 bases from V and 0 bases from J, with 9 bases between.

The rearrangement links TRBV7-9 to TRBJ2-1; 14 positions match TRBD2. The CDR3 totals 18 residues. Germline V lookup: CDR1 SEHNR, CDR2 FQNEAQ (reference sequence). Losses at the gene ends were 5 bases for V and 4 bases for J; bases not matched to a gene: 10. The CDR3 nucleotides are TGTGCCAGCAGCATCGGACTAGCGGGGGGCCGCATATACAATGAGCAGTTCTTC. Translating it yields CASSIGLAGGRIYNEQFF.

Only one count was recorded for this clone. The genes are TRBV7-3 and TRBJ2-6, with D unclear. Trimming pared 1 base from V and 2 bases from J, leaving 3 bases between. The CDR3 length is 14 residues. CDR1 and CDR2 from the germline V gene are SGHTA and FQGTGA. The CDR3 region has the DNA TGTGCCAGCAGCTTAATGGCTGGGGCCAACGTCCTGACTTTC. It is translated as CASSLMAGANVLTF.

This clone came up once. The chain joins TRBV30 to TRBJ1-2, with D tentatively TRBD1 (5 bases). From germline, CDR1 is GTSNPN and CDR2 SVGIG (reference sequence). The V end lost 0 bases, the J end lost 7 bases, and 12 bases lay between the germline ends. This CDR3 is 13 amino acids long. The CDR3 here is CAWSVGGGGGYTF. CDR3 DNA sequence: TGTGCCTGGAGTGTCGGGGGGGGTGGTGGCTACACCTTC.

The chain joins TRBV10-3 to TRBJ1-1; D gene unclear. The CDR3 totals 13 residues. Germline CDR1 and CDR2: ENHRY and SYGVKD. Trimming cost V 2 bases and J 0 bases, with 4 bases left between them. CDR3 region: CAISEGMNTEAFF. The DNA of the CDR3 is TGTGCCATCAGTGAGGGTATGAACACTGAAGCTTTCTTT.

The chain recombines TRBV5-4 with TRBJ2-3; 12 bases map to TRBD2. This CDR3 comprises 15 residues. The germline V gene encodes CDR1 SGHNT and CDR2 YYREEE (reference sequence). J lost 9 bases, V lost 0 bases, and 5 bases had no gene match. The CDR3 DNA sequence: TGTGCCAGCAGCTTGGACCTAGCGGGAGGGCGGACGCAGTATTTT. Translated: CASSLDLAGGRTQYF.

This chain uses TRBV6-1 with TRBJ1-2, with D hard to call. V was cut by 6 bases and J by 4 bases, with 6 bases left in between. This CDR3 has 11 amino acids. The V gene's germline CDR1 is MNHNS and CDR2 SASEGT. The CDR3 bases are TGTGCCAGCAGCCCGGTCTATGGCTACACCTTC. It translates to CASSPVYGYTF.

The chain recombines TRBV5-1 with TRBJ2-1, with 7 bases fitting TRBD1. J lost 4 bases, V lost 6 bases, and 7 bases had no gene match. This CDR3 has 14 amino acids. Germline V gives CDR1 SGHRS, CDR2 YFSETQ. Here the CDR3 DNA reads TGCGCCAGCAAAACGGGACAGAGTTACAATGAGCAGTTCTTC. This encodes CASKTGQSYNEQFF.